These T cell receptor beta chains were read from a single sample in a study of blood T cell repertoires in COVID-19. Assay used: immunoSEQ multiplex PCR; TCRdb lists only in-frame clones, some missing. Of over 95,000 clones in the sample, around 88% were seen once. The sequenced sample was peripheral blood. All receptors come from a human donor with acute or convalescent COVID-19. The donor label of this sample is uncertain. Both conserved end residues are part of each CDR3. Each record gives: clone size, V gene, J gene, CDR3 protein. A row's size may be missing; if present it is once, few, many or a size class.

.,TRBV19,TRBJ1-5,CASKITGVGQPQHF
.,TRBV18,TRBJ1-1,CASSSGQGAPEAFF
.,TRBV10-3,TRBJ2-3,CATAGEAEDTQYF
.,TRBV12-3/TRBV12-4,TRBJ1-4,CASPPEDEKLFF
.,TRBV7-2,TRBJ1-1,CASSLGGGLNTEAFF
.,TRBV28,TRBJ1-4,CASKGGAGAEKLFF
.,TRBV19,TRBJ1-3,CASRDRGLSGNTIYF
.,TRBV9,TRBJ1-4,CASSVGTGVGEKLFF
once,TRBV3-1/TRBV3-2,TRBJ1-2,CASSHAQGAGYTF
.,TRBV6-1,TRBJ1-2,CASSEFTAGANGYTF
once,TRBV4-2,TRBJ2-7,CASSQKKSGTGYYEQYF
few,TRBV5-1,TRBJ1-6,CASSSGTGVDSPLHF
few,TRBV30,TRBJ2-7,CAWSLAGGPFIYEQYF
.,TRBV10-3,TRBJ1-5,CAAGVKPQHF
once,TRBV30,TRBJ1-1,CAWGSIRRGLGTEAFF
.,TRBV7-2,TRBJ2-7,CASSLDYISYEQYF
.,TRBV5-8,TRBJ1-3,CASSLLSFSGNTIYF
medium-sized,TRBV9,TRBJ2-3,CASSVLVDPGQGTDRDTQYF